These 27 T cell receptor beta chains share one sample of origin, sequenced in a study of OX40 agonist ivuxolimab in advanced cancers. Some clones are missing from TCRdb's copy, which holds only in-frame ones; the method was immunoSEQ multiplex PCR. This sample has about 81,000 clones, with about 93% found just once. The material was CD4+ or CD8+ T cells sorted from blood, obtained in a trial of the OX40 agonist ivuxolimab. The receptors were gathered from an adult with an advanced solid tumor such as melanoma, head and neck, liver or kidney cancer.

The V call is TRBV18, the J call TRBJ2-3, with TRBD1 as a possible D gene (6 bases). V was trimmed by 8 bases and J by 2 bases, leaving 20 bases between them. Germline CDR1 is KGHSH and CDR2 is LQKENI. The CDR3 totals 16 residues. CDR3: CASPLQGVTATDTQYF. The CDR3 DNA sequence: TGTGCCAGCCCCTTACAGGGCGTCACCGCCACAGATACGCAGTATTTT.

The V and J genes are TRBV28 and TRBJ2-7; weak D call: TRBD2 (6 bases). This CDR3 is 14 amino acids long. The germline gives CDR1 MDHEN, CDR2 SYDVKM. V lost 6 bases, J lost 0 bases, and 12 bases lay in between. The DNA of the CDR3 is TGTGCCAGCAGGATGTTAGCGGTCTCCTACGAGCAGTACTTC. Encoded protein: CASRMLAVSYEQYF.

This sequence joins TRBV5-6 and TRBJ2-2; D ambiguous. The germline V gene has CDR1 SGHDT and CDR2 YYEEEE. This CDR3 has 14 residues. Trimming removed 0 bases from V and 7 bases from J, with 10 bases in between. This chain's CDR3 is CASSLELFGGELFF. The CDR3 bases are TGTGCCAGCAGCTTGGAACTTTTCGGCGGGGAGCTGTTTTTT. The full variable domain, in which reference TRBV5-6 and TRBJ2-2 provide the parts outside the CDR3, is DAGVTQSPTHLIKTRGQQVTLRCSPKSGHDTVSWYQQALGQGPQFIFQYYEEEERQRGNFPDRFSGHQFPNYSSELNVNALLLGDSALYLCASSLELFGGELFFGEGSRLTVL.

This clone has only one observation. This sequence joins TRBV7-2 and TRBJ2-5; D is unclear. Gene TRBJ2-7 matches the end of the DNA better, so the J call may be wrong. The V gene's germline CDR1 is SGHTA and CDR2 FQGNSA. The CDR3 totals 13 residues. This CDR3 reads CASSPSRKDEQYF. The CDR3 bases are TGTGCCAGCAGCCCCTCCCGGAAGGACGAGCAGTACTTC.

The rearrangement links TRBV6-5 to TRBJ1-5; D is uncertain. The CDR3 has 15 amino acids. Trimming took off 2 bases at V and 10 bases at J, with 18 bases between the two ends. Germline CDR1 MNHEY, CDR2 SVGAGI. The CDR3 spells CASSYGRPEGGPQHF. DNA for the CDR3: TGTGCCAGCAGTTACGGCCGGCCGGAGGGAGGACCCCAGCATTTT.

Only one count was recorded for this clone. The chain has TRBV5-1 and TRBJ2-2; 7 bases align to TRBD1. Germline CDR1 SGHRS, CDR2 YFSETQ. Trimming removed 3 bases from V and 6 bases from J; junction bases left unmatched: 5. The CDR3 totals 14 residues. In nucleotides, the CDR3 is TGCGCCAGCAGCTGGGGCCAGGGGGCCGGGGAGCTGTTTTTT. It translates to CASSWGQGAGELFF.

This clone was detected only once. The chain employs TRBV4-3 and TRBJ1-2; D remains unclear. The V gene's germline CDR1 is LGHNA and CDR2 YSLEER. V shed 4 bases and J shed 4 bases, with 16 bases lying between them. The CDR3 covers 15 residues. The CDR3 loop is CASSPEGRYSYGYTF. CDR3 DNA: TGCGCCAGCAGCCCAGAAGGGAGGTACTCCTATGGCTACACCTTC.

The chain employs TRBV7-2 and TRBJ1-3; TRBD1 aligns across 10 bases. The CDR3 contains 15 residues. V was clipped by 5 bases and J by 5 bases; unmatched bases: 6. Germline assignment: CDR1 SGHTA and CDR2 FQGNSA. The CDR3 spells CASSPGQGTRNTIYF. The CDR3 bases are TGTGCCAGCAGCCCGGGACAGGGGACGAGAAACACCATATATTTT.

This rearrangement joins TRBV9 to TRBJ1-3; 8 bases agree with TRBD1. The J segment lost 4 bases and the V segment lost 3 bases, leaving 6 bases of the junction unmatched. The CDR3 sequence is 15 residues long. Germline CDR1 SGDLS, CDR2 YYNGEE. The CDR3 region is CASSEQGAPGNTIYF. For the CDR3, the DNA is TGTGCCAGCAGCGAGCAGGGGGCACCCGGAAACACCATATATTTT.

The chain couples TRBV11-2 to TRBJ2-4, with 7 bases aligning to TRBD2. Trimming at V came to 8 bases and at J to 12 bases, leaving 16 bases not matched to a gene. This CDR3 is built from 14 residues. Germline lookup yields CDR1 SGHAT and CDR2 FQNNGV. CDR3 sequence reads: CASQLGGGWRGQYF. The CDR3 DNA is TGTGCCAGCCAGCTCGGCGGGGGTTGGCGGGGTCAGTACTTC.

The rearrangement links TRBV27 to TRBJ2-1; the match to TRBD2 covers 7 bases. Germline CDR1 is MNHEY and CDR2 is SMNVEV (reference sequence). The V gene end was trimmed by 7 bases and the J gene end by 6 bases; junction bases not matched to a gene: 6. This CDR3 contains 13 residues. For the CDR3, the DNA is TGTGCCAGCACCCGAGCGGGGAGCAATGAGCAGTTCTTC. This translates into CASTRAGSNEQFF.

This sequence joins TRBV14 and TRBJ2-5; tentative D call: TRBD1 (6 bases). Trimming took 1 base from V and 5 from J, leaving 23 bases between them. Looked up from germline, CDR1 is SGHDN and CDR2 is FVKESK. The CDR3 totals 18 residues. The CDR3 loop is CASSQGRYELGAAETQYF. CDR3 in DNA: TGTGCCAGCAGCCAAGGGAGGTATGAACTGGGGGCGGCGGAGACCCAGTACTTC.

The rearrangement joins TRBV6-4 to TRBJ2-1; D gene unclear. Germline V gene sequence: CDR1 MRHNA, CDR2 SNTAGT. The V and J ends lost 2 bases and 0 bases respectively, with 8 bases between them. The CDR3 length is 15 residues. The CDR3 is CASSDPGSSYNEQFF. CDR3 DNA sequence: TGTGCCAGCAGTGACCCCGGCAGCTCCTACAATGAGCAGTTCTTC.

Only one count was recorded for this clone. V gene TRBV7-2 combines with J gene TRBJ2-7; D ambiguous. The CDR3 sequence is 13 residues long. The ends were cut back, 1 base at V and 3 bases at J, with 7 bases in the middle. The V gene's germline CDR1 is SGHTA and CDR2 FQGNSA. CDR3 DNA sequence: TGTGCCAGCAGCTTAGTTGGAATCTACGAGCAGTACTTC. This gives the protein CASSLVGIYEQYF.

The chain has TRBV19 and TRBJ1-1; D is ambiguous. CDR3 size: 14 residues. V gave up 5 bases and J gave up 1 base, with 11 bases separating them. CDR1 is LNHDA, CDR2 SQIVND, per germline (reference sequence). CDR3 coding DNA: TGTGCCAGTAGTCCCCCGGGCCGGAACACTGAAGCTTTCTTT. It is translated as CASSPPGRNTEAFF. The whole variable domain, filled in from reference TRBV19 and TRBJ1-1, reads DGGITQSPKYLFRKEGQNVTLSCEQNLNHDAMYWYRQDPGQGLRLIYYSQIVNDFQKGDIAEGYSVSREKKESFPLTVTSAQKNPTAFYLCASSPPGRNTEAFFGQGTRLTVV.

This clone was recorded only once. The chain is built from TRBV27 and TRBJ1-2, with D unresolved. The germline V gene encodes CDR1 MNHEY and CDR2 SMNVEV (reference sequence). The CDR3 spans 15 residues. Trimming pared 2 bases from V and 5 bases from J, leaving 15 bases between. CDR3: CASSLSLDGRYGYTF. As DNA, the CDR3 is TGTGCCAGCAGTTTAAGTCTGGACGGACGATATGGCTACACCTTC.

CDR3 protein: CASSEFSTGLPDTQYF. The CDR3 bases are TGTGCCAGCAGTGAATTCAGCACGGGACTCCCAGATACGCAGTATTTT. The V call is TRBV6-1, the J call TRBJ2-3; possibly TRBD2 for D (6 bases). V lost 2 bases and J 4 bases, leaving 16 bases between the germline ends. The CDR3 length is 16 residues. From germline, CDR1 is MNHNS and CDR2 SASEGT.

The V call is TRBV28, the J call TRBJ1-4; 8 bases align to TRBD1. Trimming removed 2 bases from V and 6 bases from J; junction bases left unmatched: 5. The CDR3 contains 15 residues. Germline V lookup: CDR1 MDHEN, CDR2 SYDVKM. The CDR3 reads CASSLGQGAYEKLFF. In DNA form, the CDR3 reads TGTGCCAGCAGTTTAGGCCAGGGGGCCTATGAAAAACTGTTTTTT.

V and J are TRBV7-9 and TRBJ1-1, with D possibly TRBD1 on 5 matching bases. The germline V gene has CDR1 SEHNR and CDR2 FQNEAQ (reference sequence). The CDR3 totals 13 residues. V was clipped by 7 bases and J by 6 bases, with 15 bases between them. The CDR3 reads CASIRGGYAEAFF. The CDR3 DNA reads TGTGCCAGCATCCGCGGGGGGTACGCTGAAGCTTTCTTT.

The CDR3 spells CASSLNRRTEAFF. CDR3 sequence (DNA): TGTGCCAGCAGTCTAAACCGGAGGACTGAAGCTTTCTTT. The rearrangement joins TRBV6-5 to TRBJ1-1, with D uncertain. The V end lost 5 bases, the J end lost 5 bases, and 12 bases lay between the germline ends. Germline lookup yields CDR1 MNHEY and CDR2 SVGAGI. The CDR3 runs to 13 residues.

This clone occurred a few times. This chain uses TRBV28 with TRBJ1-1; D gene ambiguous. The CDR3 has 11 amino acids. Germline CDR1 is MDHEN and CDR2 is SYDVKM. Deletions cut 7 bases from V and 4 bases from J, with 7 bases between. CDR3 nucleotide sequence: TGTGCCAGCATACGTGGCACTGAAGCTTTCTTT. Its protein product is CASIRGTEAFF.

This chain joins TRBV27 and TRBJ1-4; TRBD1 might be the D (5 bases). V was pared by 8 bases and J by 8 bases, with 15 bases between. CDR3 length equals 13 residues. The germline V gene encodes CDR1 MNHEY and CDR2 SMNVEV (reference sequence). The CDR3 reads CASGGGFREKLFF. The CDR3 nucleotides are TGTGCCAGCGGCGGGGGGTTTAGGGAAAAACTGTTTTTT.

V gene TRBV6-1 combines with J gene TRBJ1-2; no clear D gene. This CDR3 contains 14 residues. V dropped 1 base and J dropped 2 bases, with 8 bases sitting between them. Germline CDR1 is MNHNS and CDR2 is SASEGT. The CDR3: CASSEVDTNYGYTF. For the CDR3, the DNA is TGTGCCAGCAGTGAAGTAGATACCAACTATGGCTACACCTTC.

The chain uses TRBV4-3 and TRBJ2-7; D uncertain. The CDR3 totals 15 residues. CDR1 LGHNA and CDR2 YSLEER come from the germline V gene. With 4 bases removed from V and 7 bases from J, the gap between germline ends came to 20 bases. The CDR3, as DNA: TGCGCCAGCAGCCCATGGCCGGGCGGCCTTGAGGAGCAGTACTTC. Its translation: CASSPWPGGLEEQYF.

Here the CDR3 reads CASSVQGSTDTQYF. DNA of the CDR3: TGTGCCAGCAGCGTCCAAGGTTCCACAGATACGCAGTATTTT. The chain carries TRBV9 and TRBJ2-3; D remains unclear. Trimming cost V 2 bases and J 2 bases, with 9 bases left between them. The CDR3 spans 14 residues. Germline V gene lookup returns CDR1 SGDLS and CDR2 YYNGEE.

The CDR3 nucleotides read TGTGCCAGCAGCTTAGGGGCAGTGAACACTGAAGCTTTCTTT. Protein sequence: CASSLGAVNTEAFF. The chain links TRBV7-9 to TRBJ1-1; D unresolved. With 1 base removed from V and 0 bases from J, the gap between germline ends came to 6 bases. This CDR3 has 14 residues. Germline CDR1 is SEHNR and CDR2 is FQNEAQ (reference sequence).

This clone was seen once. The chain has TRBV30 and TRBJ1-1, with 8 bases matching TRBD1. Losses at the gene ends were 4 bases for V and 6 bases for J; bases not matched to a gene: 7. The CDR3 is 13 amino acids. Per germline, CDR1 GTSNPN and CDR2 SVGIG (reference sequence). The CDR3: CAWKLGTGAEAFF. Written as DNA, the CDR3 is TGTGCCTGGAAGCTAGGGACAGGCGCTGAAGCTTTCTTT.